One TCR beta chain is described in this entry. Its antigen is as yet unknown. This sample is part of a study of CD8 T cells in ankylosing spondylitis. Study-level results: A TCR beta motif made of about 8 highly homologous variants seemed typical of ankylosing spondylitis blood. Relatively rare in peripheral blood, disease-linked clones were also CD8+. Earlier studies detected some motif variants in reactive arthritis synovial fluid and blood.

This CDR3 has 13 residues. CDR1 and CDR2 (germline): MNHEY, SVGEGT. V shed 8 bases, J shed 1 base, and the junction held 5 bases outside the gene matches. MiXCR, run by TCRdb on the 5' RACE reads, gives a single entry per CDR3 protein. The table records approximately 150,000 distinct CDR3 sequences, 25% to 35% of them present only once. The clonotype originates from a male donor with ankylosing spondylitis. The chain couples TRBV6-2 or TRBV6-3 to TRBJ2-7; 7 bases agree with TRBD2. Sequencing was performed on synovial fluid, either unsorted or a sorted T cell fraction (not recorded which). The CDR3 nucleotides are TGTGCCAGCTTACCTAGCGGTTCCTACGAGCAGTACTTC. It codes for CASLPSGSYEQYF.